This passage covers 18 T cell receptor beta chains from one sample sequenced in a study of beta chain features in type 1 diabetes (dated by TCRdb to 2016 to 2018). Study-level results and caveats: Type 1 diabetes patients showed a moderate but significant shortening of TCRB CDR3 length in all four CD4+ subsets.

The library relied on the immunoSEQ multiplex PCR assay. The entire amount of isolated RNA was reverse transcribed using the High Capacity cDNA Reverse Transcription Kit, so the sequenced TCRB transcripts were expressed ones. TCRdb stores this immuneACCESS table with in-frame sequences only. Part of the clones is absent; in the studies checked, under half of the shortfall reflects unresolved V genes, and no reason is known for the rest. Across this sample there are about 400,000 clones, with 10% to 15% seen only once. The ten top clones hold 0.01% of the sample. These receptors' targets are unknown. Input material: naive CD4+ T cells from blood. Sample cell subset or site, as interpreted from the label and publication: true naive CD4+ T cells. The receptors originated from a woman aged 18 to 35 with type 1 diabetes.

V is TRBV6-5 and J is TRBJ2-5; TRBD2 matches 7 bases. The germline V gene has CDR1 MNHEY and CDR2 SVGAGI. This CDR3 contains 14 residues. J gave up 7 bases and V 5 bases, and 10 bases lay outside the gene matches. CDR3 region: CASSLGLSGRTQYF. CDR3 sequence (DNA): TGTGCCAGCAGTCTGGGACTATCGGGACGGACCCAGTACTTC.

The chain carries TRBV28 and TRBJ2-3; 7 bases are shared with TRBD2. CDR3 size: 15 residues. V lost 2 bases to trimming and J lost 5 bases; unmatched junction nucleotides: 7. Germline CDR1 MDHEN, CDR2 SYDVKM. CDR3 loop: CASSLILASGDTQYF. CDR3 bases: TGTGCCAGCAGTTTAATACTGGCTAGCGGAGATACGCAGTATTTT. The full variable domain, rest sourced from reference TRBV28 and TRBJ2-3, is DVKVTQSSRYLVKRTGEKVFLECVQDMDHENMFWYRQDPGLGLRLIYFSYDVKMKEKGDIPEGYSVSREKKERFSLILESASTNQTSMYLCASSLILASGDTQYFGPGTRLTVL.

V is TRBV7-2 and J is TRBJ2-3; TRBD1 aligns across 10 bases. The germline V gene has CDR1 SGHTA and CDR2 FQGNSA. V shed 3 bases and J 4 bases; nucleotides not matched to a gene: 7. CDR3 length: 16 residues. The CDR3 DNA sequence: TGTGCCAGCAGCTTCACGGGACAGGGGACGTCAGATACGCAGTATTTT. As protein: CASSFTGQGTSDTQYF.

This clone came up a few times. CDR3 coding DNA: TGTGCCAGCAGTGTTGAGCGGTCCTACAATGAGCAGTTCTTC. It translates to CASSVERSYNEQFF. The chain uses TRBV2 and TRBJ2-1; D might be TRBD2 (5 bases). This CDR3 region has 14 residues. The ends were cut back, 4 bases at V and 1 base at J, with 8 bases in the middle. CDR1 is SNHLY, CDR2 FYNNEI, per germline.

This clone was detected a few times. This rearrangement joins TRBV6-6 to TRBJ2-7, with unresolved D. The CDR3 spans 11 residues. Deletions cut 6 bases from V and 2 bases from J, with 5 bases between. Germline lookup yields CDR1 MNHNY and CDR2 SVGAGI (reference sequence). CDR3 DNA sequence: TGTGCCAGCAGGTTAACCTACGAGCAGTACTTC. Its translation is CASRLTYEQYF.

The table lists this clone with a few counts. The chain couples TRBV7-2 to TRBJ1-5; D perhaps matches TRBD1 (5 bases). Trimming removed 5 bases from V and 11 bases from J, with 22 bases in between. This CDR3 is 15 amino acids long. Germline V gene data show CDR1 as SGHTA and CDR2 as FQGNSA. In DNA, the CDR3 is TGTGCCAGCAGCCCCTGGGGCTTAGCATCGGCAGCCCAGCATTTT. It yields the protein CASSPWGLASAAQHF.

The V call is TRBV5-1, the J call TRBJ1-5; D gene uncertain. Germline V lookup: CDR1 SGHRS, CDR2 YFSETQ. Trimming pared 4 bases from V and 1 base from J, leaving 9 bases between. CDR3 length: 14 residues. The CDR3 is CASSDDGSNQPQHF. In nucleotides, the CDR3 is TGCGCCAGCAGCGATGACGGGAGCAATCAGCCCCAGCATTTT. Full variable domain (outside the CDR3, taken from reference TRBV5-1 and TRBJ1-5): KAGVTQTPRYLIKTRGQQVTLSCSPISGHRSVSWYQQTPGQGLQFLFEYFSETQRNKGNFPGRFSGRQFSNSRSEMNVSTLELGDSALYLCASSDDGSNQPQHFGDGTRLSIL.

This clone occurred a few times. This sequence joins TRBV6-5 and TRBJ2-5; D possibly corresponds to TRBD2 (5 bases). Germline loops: CDR1 MNHEY, CDR2 SVGAGI. The CDR3 extends over 13 amino acids. V was trimmed by 3 bases and J by 5 bases, leaving 10 bases between them. The CDR3 DNA follows: TGTGCCAGCAGTTATAATTCGGGGGAGACCCAGTACTTC. Its translation is CASSYNSGETQYF.

The rearrangement joins TRBV28 to TRBJ2-3; TRBD1 might be the D (6 bases). V was shortened by 8 bases and J by 12 bases, with 24 bases between the two germline ends. CDR1 MDHEN and CDR2 SYDVKM come from the germline V gene. There are 14 residues in the CDR3. The DNA for the CDR3 is TGTGCCAGCGTACAGGGTCCGGCGGGCAAGAGTCAGTATTTT. Translating it yields CASVQGPAGKSQYF.

The CDR3 loop is CASSPSVFSGANVLTF. CDR3 DNA: TGTGCCAGCAGCCCGAGTGTTTTCTCTGGGGCCAACGTCCTGACTTTC. The rearrangement links TRBV9 to TRBJ2-6, with unresolved D. The CDR3 spans 16 residues. Germline CDR1 reads SGDLS; CDR2 reads YYNGEE. V lost 4 bases and J lost 0, with 11 bases in between.

The rearrangement links TRBV7-9 to TRBJ1-1; TRBD1 matches at 8 bases. The germline V gene encodes CDR1 SEHNR and CDR2 FQNEAQ (reference sequence). This CDR3 contains 14 residues. Trimming removed 6 bases from V and 6 bases from J; junction bases left unmatched: 9. In DNA, the CDR3 is TGTGCCAGCAGACCAAACCTACAGGGGGCTGAAGCTTTCTTT. It yields the protein CASRPNLQGAEAFF.

This clone was recorded a few times. This chain connects TRBV18 to TRBJ2-7, with 11 bases aligning to TRBD2. The CDR3 length is 15 residues. V shed 6 bases, J shed 1 base, and the junction held 5 bases outside the gene matches. Germline V gives CDR1 KGHSH, CDR2 LQKENI. The CDR3 loop reads CASSHGTSGSYEQYF. Written as DNA, the CDR3 is TGTGCCAGCTCCCATGGGACTAGCGGTTCCTACGAGCAGTACTTC.

The J gene is TRBJ2-3, the V gene TRBV5-1; D gene uncertain. V was pared by 3 bases and J by 2 bases, with 7 bases between. The CDR3 covers 13 residues. Germline-derived CDR1 and CDR2 are SGHRS and YFSETQ. The CDR3 reads CASSWATTDTQYF. CDR3 nucleotide sequence: TGCGCCAGCAGCTGGGCTACCACAGATACGCAGTATTTT.

The gene calls are TRBV14 and TRBJ1-2; D remains unclear. Germline-derived CDR1 and CDR2 are SGHDN and FVKESK. The V end lost 1 base, the J end lost 7 bases, and 10 bases lay between the germline ends. The CDR3 spans 13 residues. This CDR3 reads CASSQVTSGGYTF. The CDR3 DNA reads TGTGCCAGCAGCCAAGTTACTTCAGGTGGCTACACCTTC.

DNA for the CDR3: TGTGCCTGGAGTGAGGGACAGGGAAATGAAAAACTGTTTTTT. Translating it yields CAWSEGQGNEKLFF. V is TRBV30 and J is TRBJ1-4, with TRBD1 identical over 9 bases. Germline V lookup: CDR1 GTSNPN, CDR2 SVGIG (reference sequence). With V trimmed by 1 base and J by 5 bases, 2 bases remained unmatched. This CDR3 contains 14 residues.

The chain joins TRBV7-6 to TRBJ2-7; 8 bases are a match to TRBD2. The CDR3 is 14 residues long. V shed 7 bases, J shed 0 bases, and the junction held 5 bases outside the gene matches. From germline, CDR1 is SGHVS and CDR2 FNYEAQ. CDR3 sequence (DNA): TGTGCCAGCAAATATCGGGGGGGCTCCTACGAGCAGTACTTC. Translation: CASKYRGGSYEQYF.

The genes are TRBV5-6 and TRBJ1-2; tentatively, D is TRBD1 (5 bases). Trimming removed 3 bases from V and 2 bases from J, with 14 bases in between. This CDR3 comprises 15 residues. CDR1 and CDR2 (germline): SGHDT, YYEEEE. In DNA form, the CDR3 reads TGTGCCAGCAGCTACGAGGGACTCTACAACTATGGCTACACCTTC. Translating gives CASSYEGLYNYGYTF.

This chain uses TRBV5-1 with TRBJ2-2, with TRBD2 matching over 7 bases. Germline CDR1 reads SGHRS; CDR2 reads YFSETQ. The CDR3 covers 15 residues. The trim removed 3 bases at V and 6 bases at J, leaving 8 bases unmatched. The DNA for the CDR3 is TGCGCCAGCAGCTGGGGCCCGGGGAGGGCCGGGGAGCTGTTTTTT. It translates to CASSWGPGRAGELFF.